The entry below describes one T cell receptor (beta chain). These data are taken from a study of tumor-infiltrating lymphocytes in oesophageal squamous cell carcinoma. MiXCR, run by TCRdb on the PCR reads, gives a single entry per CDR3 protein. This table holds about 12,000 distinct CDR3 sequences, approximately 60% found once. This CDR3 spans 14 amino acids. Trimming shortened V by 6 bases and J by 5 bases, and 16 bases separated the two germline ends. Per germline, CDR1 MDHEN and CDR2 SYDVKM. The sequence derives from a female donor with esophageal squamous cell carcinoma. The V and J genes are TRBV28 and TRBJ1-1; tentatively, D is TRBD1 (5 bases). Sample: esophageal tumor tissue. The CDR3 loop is CASSLEGRWTEAFF. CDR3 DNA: TGTGCCAGCAGCTTAGAGGGGCGATGGACTGAAGCTTTCTTT.